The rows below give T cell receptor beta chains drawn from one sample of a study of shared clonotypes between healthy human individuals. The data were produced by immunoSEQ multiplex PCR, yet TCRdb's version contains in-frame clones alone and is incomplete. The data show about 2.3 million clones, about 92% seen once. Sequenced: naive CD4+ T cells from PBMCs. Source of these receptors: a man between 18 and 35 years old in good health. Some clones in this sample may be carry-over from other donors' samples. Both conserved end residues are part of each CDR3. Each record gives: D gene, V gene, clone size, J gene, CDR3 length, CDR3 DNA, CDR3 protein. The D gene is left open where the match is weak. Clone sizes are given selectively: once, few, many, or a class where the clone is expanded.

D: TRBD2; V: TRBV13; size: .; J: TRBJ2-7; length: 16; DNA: TGTGCCAGCAGCTCGAAATGGACTAGCGGGAGGGACGAGCAGTACTTC; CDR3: CASSSKWTSGRDEQYF
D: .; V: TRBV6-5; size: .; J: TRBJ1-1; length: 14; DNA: TGTGCCAGCAGTTACCAGGGACCGAACACTGAAGCTTTCTTT; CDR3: CASSYQGPNTEAFF
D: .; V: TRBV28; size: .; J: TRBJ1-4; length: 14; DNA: TGTGCCAGCAGTCCAGGCTCAGCGCGAGAAAAACTGTTTTTT; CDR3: CASSPGSAREKLFF
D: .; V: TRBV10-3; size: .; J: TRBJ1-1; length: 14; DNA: TGTGCCATCAGAGACACAGCTATGAACACTGAAGCTTTCTTT; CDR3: CAIRDTAMNTEAFF
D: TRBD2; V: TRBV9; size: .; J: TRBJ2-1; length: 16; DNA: TGTGCCAGCAGCGTACATGGGCGGGAGTTGGACAATGAGCAGTTCTTC; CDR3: CASSVHGRELDNEQFF
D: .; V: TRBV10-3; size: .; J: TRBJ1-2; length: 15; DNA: TGTGCCATCAGTAACCGCCCTGACATGCTATATGGCTACACCTTC; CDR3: CAISNRPDMLYGYTF
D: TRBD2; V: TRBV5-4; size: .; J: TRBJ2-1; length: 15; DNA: TGTGCCAGCAGCTCGGCGGGACTAGTGTACAATGAGCAGTTCTTC; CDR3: CASSSAGLVYNEQFF
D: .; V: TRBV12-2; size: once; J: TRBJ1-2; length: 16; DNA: TGTGCAAGTCGCTTAGCGTTTTGGGGGACGGATAGGGGCTACACCTTC; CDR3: CASRLAFWGTDRGYTF
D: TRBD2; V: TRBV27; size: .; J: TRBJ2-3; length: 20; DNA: TGTGCCAGCAGTCCTATGGGGGTGGGGGCACTAAGCGGGAGCCCCGATACGCAGTATTTT; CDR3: CASSPMGVGALSGSPDTQYF
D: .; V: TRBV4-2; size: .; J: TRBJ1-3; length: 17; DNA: TGTGCCAGCAGCCAAGATGTCAGGGGAAAGTCTGGAAACACCATATATTTT; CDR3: CASSQDVRGKSGNTIYF
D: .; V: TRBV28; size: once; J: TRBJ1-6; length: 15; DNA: TGTGCCAGCAGTTTAAGTAGGGGGGAAGAATCACCCCTCCACTTT; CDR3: CASSLSRGEESPLHF
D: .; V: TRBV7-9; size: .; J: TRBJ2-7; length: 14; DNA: TGTGCCAGCAGCTTAGCGGGCAGGAACTACGAGCAGTACTTC; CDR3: CASSLAGRNYEQYF
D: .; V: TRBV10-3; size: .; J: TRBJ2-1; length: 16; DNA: TGTGCCATCAGTGTGTCCGGGGGAAGCTCCTACAATGAGCAGTTCTTC; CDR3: CAISVSGGSSYNEQFF
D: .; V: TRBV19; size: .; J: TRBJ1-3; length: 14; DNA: TGTGCCAGTAGTATAGACAGCTCTGGAAACACCATATATTTT; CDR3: CASSIDSSGNTIYF
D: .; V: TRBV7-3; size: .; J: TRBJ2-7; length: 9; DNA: TGTGCCAGCAGCTTATTGGGGGGCTTC; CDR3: CASSLLGGF
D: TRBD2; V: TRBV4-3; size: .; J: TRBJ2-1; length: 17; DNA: TGCGCCAGCAGCCAAGATCCCTCTAGCGGGGCCTACAATGAGCAGTTCTTC; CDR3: CASSQDPSSGAYNEQFF
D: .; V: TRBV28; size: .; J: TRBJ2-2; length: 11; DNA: TGTGCCAGCAGCACGGGCGGGGAGCTGTTTTTT; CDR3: CASSTGGELFF
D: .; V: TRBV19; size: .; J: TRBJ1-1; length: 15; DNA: TGTGCCAGTAGAACCGGACAGCAAATGAACACTGAAGCTTTCTTT; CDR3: CASRTGQQMNTEAFF
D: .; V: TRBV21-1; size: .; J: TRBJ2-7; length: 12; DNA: TGTGCCATCAAGACAGGAACCTACGAGCAGTACTTC; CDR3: CAIKTGTYEQYF
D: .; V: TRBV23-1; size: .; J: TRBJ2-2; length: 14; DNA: TGCGCCAGCCACAGCCAGGGGCGCGCCGGGGAGCTGTTTTTT; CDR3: CASHSQGRAGELFF
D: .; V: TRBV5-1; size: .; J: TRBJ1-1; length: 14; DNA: TGCGCCAGCAGCTTGGACAGCCCGAACACTGAAGCTTTCTTT; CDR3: CASSLDSPNTEAFF
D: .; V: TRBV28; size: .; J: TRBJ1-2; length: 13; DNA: TGTGCCGTTCAATCCGGGACCCCACGTGGCTACACCTTC; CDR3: CAVQSGTPRGYTF
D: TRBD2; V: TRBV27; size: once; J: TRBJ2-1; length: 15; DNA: TGTGCCAGCAGCCCTAGCGGGTGGGGGTACAATGAGCAGTTCTTC; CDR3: CASSPSGWGYNEQFF
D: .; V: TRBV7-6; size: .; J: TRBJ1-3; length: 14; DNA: TGTGCCAGCAGCCCAGGAGACACTGGAAACACCATATATTTT; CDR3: CASSPGDTGNTIYF
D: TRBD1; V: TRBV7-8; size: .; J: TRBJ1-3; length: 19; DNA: TGTGCCAGCAGTGTATATAGGGTTGCCGGGACAGGGGATGGAAACACCATATATTTT; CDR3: CASSVYRVAGTGDGNTIYF